The 32 T cell receptor beta chains listed next were all sequenced from one sample in a study of blood T cell repertoires in COVID-19. The data were produced by immunoSEQ multiplex PCR, yet TCRdb's version contains in-frame clones alone and is incomplete. The sample has about 280,000 clones, roughly 80% seen once. The sample comprised PBMCs or T cells enriched from blood (not recorded which). Every receptor here comes from a man aged 40-50 years who had been exposed to COVID-19.

The CDR3 reads CASSYRNGETYEQYF. For the CDR3, the DNA is TGTGCCAGCAGTTACCGTAACGGGGAGACCTACGAGCAGTACTTC. V usage is TRBV6-5 and J usage is TRBJ2-7, with a tentative D call TRBD2 (5 bases). The CDR3 consists of 15 residues. The germline gives CDR1 MNHEY, CDR2 SVGAGI. V lost 2 bases, J lost 2 bases, and 13 bases lay in between.

The CDR3 DNA sequence: TGCACCAGCAGCCAAGCAGGACTAGCGGGAGGGAACTTCACAGATACGCAGTATTTT. It translates to CTSSQAGLAGGNFTDTQYF. V is TRBV1 and J is TRBJ2-3; the table's D call, TRBD2, has no DNA check behind it. TRBV1 is flagged as a pseudogene. CDR3 length equals 19 residues.

This rearrangement joins TRBV6-4 to TRBJ1-2; tentatively, D is TRBD1 (6 bases). V lost 5 bases and J 8 bases, leaving 18 bases between the germline ends. The CDR3 runs to 14 residues. The germline gives CDR1 MRHNA, CDR2 SNTAGT. The DNA for the CDR3 is TGTGCCAGCAGTTCTCAACAGGGAAGGGGAGGCTACACCTTC. This codes for CASSSQQGRGGYTF.

The CDR3 bases are TGTGCCAGCAGCTCTACCCCGGGAACGCTTACGCAGTATTTT. Residues: CASSSTPGTLTQYF. The chain uses TRBV7-2 and TRBJ2-3; D is possibly TRBD2 (5 bases). The CDR3 loop spans 14 amino acids. V was pared by 4 bases and J by 8 bases, with 16 bases between. Per the germline V gene, CDR1 is SGHTA and CDR2 is FQGNSA.

The chain couples TRBV3-1 (or the pseudogene TRBV3-2) to TRBJ2-1; no reliable D call. Germline values: CDR1 LGHDT, CDR2 YNNKEL (reference sequence). V shed 1 base and J shed 2 bases, with 9 bases lying between them. This CDR3 has 15 amino acids. The chain's CDR3 is CASSQVRGPYNEQFF. The CDR3 DNA reads TGTGCCAGCAGCCAAGTCCGCGGCCCCTACAATGAGCAGTTCTTC.

This clone has a handful of counts. The J gene is TRBJ1-1, the V gene TRBV18; a possible D gene is TRBD1 (6 bases). With 4 bases removed from V and 0 bases from J, the gap between germline ends came to 18 bases. The germline V gene has CDR1 KGHSH and CDR2 LQKENI. This CDR3 is 17 amino acids long. The CDR3 loop reads CASSQDSTGRMNTEAFF. The CDR3 DNA is TGTGCCAGCTCACAGGACTCAACAGGGCGGATGAACACTGAAGCTTTCTTT.

The gene calls are TRBV19 and TRBJ1-5; D possibly corresponds to TRBD1 (5 bases). CDR3 size: 15 residues. Trimming removed 7 bases from V and 9 bases from J, with 22 bases in between. The germline gives CDR1 LNHDA, CDR2 SQIVND (reference sequence). The CDR3 loop is CASTIQGGGKWPQHF. The CDR3 nucleotides read TGTGCCAGTACCATCCAAGGCGGGGGGAAGTGGCCCCAGCATTTT.

This clone was seen more than once but under ten times. The V call is TRBV27, the J call TRBJ1-1; TRBD1 is a possible D gene (5 bases). Germline-derived CDR1 and CDR2 are MNHEY and SMNVEV (reference sequence). This CDR3 contains 12 residues. Trimming took 4 bases from V and 7 from J, leaving 10 bases between them. The CDR3 here is CASSYLTGEAFF. CDR3 DNA: TGTGCCAGCAGTTACCTAACAGGTGAAGCTTTCTTT.

CDR3: CASSLGSVPNTGELFF. Written as DNA, the CDR3 is TGTGCCAGCTCACTTGGCTCCGTCCCTAACACCGGGGAGCTGTTTTTT. V usage is TRBV18 and J usage is TRBJ2-2; D is undetermined. Deletions cut 4 bases from V and 2 bases from J, with 14 bases between. The CDR3 runs 16 residues. Germline V lookup: CDR1 KGHSH, CDR2 LQKENI.

This clone has only one observation. This chain links TRBV5-1 with TRBJ1-2, with 8 bases matching TRBD1. V lost 6 bases and J lost 7; bases outside the gene matches: 11. Germline V CDR1 and CDR2: SGHRS, YFSETQ. The CDR3 contains 14 residues. This CDR3 reads CASTDGDRGGGYTF. CDR3 nucleotides: TGCGCCAGCACCGACGGTGACAGGGGTGGTGGCTACACCTTC.

This chain links TRBV11-2 with TRBJ2-1, with TRBD2 matching over 10 bases. The CDR3 contains 14 residues. Germline V gene data show CDR1 as SGHAT and CDR2 as FQNNGV. J gave up 9 bases and V 2 bases, and 4 bases lay outside the gene matches. The CDR3 is CASSLSGRAREQFF. DNA for the CDR3: TGTGCCAGCAGCTTAAGCGGGAGGGCCCGTGAGCAGTTCTTC.

The chain carries TRBV19 and TRBJ2-1; 8 bases map to TRBD1. The CDR3 is 14 residues long. V was clipped by 4 bases and J by 4 bases; unmatched bases: 3. Germline CDR1 LNHDA, CDR2 SQIVND (reference sequence). CDR3 amino acids: CASSTRDRYNEQFF. Written as DNA, the CDR3 is TGTGCCAGTAGTACCCGGGACAGGTACAATGAGCAGTTCTTC.

This clone has just a few counts. The rearrangement uses TRBV9 and TRBJ2-1; TRBD1 is a possible D gene (5 bases). The CDR3 sequence is 12 residues long. The V end lost 8 bases, the J end lost 7 bases, and 13 bases lay between the germline ends. The V gene's germline CDR1 is SGDLS and CDR2 YYNGEE. The CDR3 is CARTDGGNEQFF. The CDR3 DNA reads TGTGCCAGGACAGATGGTGGGAATGAGCAGTTCTTC.

The rearrangement links TRBV10-3 to TRBJ2-5; D remains ambiguous. This CDR3 has 14 amino acids. Germline values: CDR1 ENHRY, CDR2 SYGVKD. The V gene lost 4 bases and the J gene lost 1 base, with 10 bases spanning the gap. CDR3 nucleotides: TGTGCCATCAGTGGGTTGCAGGTCCAAGAGACCCAGTACTTC. Protein sequence: CAISGLQVQETQYF.

The rearrangement links TRBV27 to TRBJ2-1; 9 nucleotides align to TRBD1. With V trimmed by 9 bases and J by 9 bases, 15 bases remained unmatched. The length of the CDR3 is 15 residues. Germline values: CDR1 MNHEY, CDR2 SMNVEV (reference sequence). CDR3 region: CASGLTGGVFIEQFF. CDR3 in DNA: TGTGCCAGTGGGCTCACAGGGGGCGTATTTATTGAGCAGTTCTTC.

The J gene is TRBJ1-2, the V gene TRBV4-2; D is possibly TRBD1 (6 bases). There are 17 residues in the CDR3. V lost 1 base and J 2 bases, leaving 17 bases between the germline ends. Germline V gives CDR1 LGHNA, CDR2 YNFKEQ. The CDR3 here is CASSQVGPWGTNYGYTF. Written as DNA, the CDR3 is TGTGCCAGCAGCCAAGTAGGTCCATGGGGGACAAACTATGGCTACACCTTC.

The genes are TRBV28 and TRBJ2-1, with 8 bases matching TRBD2. Germline CDR1 MDHEN, CDR2 SYDVKM. Trimming cost V 6 bases and J 7 bases; bases outside gene matches: 8. The CDR3 spans 14 residues. The CDR3 DNA sequence: TGTGCCAGCAGAGGTACTAGCGGCCGGAATGAGCAGTTCTTC. This encodes CASRGTSGRNEQFF. Drawing the rest from reference TRBV28 and TRBJ2-1, the complete variable domain is DVKVTQSSRYLVKRTGEKVFLECVQDMDHENMFWYRQDPGLGLRLIYFSYDVKMKEKGDIPEGYSVSREKKERFSLILESASTNQTSMYLCASRGTSGRNEQFFGPGTRLTVL.

This clone has only a few counts. The chain recombines TRBV4-1 with TRBJ1-2, with D maybe TRBD1 (6 bases). This CDR3 is 14 amino acids long. The V end was cut by 0 bases, the J end by 8 bases, with 13 bases between. Germline assignment: CDR1 MGHRA and CDR2 YSYEKL. The chain's CDR3 is CASSQELQGRGYTF. The CDR3 nucleotides are TGCGCCAGCAGCCAAGAACTACAGGGTCGGGGCTACACCTTC.

V usage is TRBV6-1 and J usage is TRBJ1-2, with unresolved D. The CDR3 runs to 13 residues. From germline, CDR1 is MNHNS and CDR2 SASEGT. Trimming took 3 bases from V and 5 from J, leaving 10 bases between them. The chain's CDR3 is CASSDGSLYGYTF. In nucleotides, the CDR3 is TGTGCCAGCAGTGACGGGAGTCTTTATGGCTACACCTTC.

The chain couples TRBV5-1 to TRBJ2-5; D is ambiguous. Germline CDR1 is SGHRS and CDR2 is YFSETQ. V lost 3 bases and J lost 5, with 14 bases in between. This CDR3 comprises 14 residues. The DNA for the CDR3 is TGCGCCAGCAGCTCACGCCTGCCCCGGGAGACCCAGTACTTC. This encodes CASSSRLPRETQYF. Using reference TRBV5-1 and TRBJ2-5 for the parts outside the CDR3, the full variable domain is KAGVTQTPRYLIKTRGQQVTLSCSPISGHRSVSWYQQTPGQGLQFLFEYFSETQRNKGNFPGRFSGRQFSNSRSEMNVSTLELGDSALYLCASSSRLPRETQYFGPGTRLLVL.

This chain connects TRBV4-2 to TRBJ2-1; D is possibly TRBD2 (5 bases). Per germline, CDR1 LGHNA and CDR2 YNFKEQ. The CDR3 has 16 amino acids. Deletions cut 2 bases from V and 5 bases from J, with 16 bases between. CDR3 sequence reads: CASSQQARSGNNEQFF. CDR3 nucleotide sequence: TGTGCCAGCAGCCAACAGGCGCGATCGGGGAACAATGAGCAGTTCTTC.

This chain links TRBV6-5 with TRBJ1-5; D is perhaps TRBD1 (5 bases). V was pared by 0 bases and J by 6 bases, with 15 bases between. This CDR3 spans 16 amino acids. CDR1 and CDR2 (germline): MNHEY, SVGAGI. Here the CDR3 DNA reads TGTGCCAGCAGTTACTCGATCGCAGGGATGGGTCAGCCCCAGCATTTT. It yields the protein CASSYSIAGMGQPQHF.

The rearrangement uses TRBV10-1 and TRBJ2-2; no reliable D call. The germline V gene encodes CDR1 WNHNN and CDR2 SYGVQD (reference sequence). This CDR3 contains 15 residues. Trimming cost V 3 bases and J 5 bases, with 13 bases left between them. Here the CDR3 reads CASSDRSDRTGELFF. For the CDR3, the DNA is TGCGCCAGCAGTGATCGAAGCGACCGAACCGGGGAGCTGTTTTTT.

This clone has just one count. The CDR3 region is CASSIVLLSGNTIYF. The CDR3 DNA reads as TGTGCCAGTAGTATTGTCTTACTCTCTGGAAACACCATATATTTT. This chain links TRBV19 with TRBJ1-3; no clear D gene. The germline gives CDR1 LNHDA, CDR2 SQIVND (reference sequence). The CDR3 totals 15 residues. V was pared by 3 bases and J by 0 bases, with 9 bases between.

This rearrangement joins TRBV5-5 to TRBJ1-2; 9 bases fit TRBD1. The CDR3 totals 13 residues. After removal of 4 bases from V and 10 bases from J, the junction contained 8 bases not matched to a gene. Germline V gene data show CDR1 as SGHKS and CDR2 as YYEKEE (reference sequence). The CDR3 region is CASSPGTGNTYTF. The CDR3 bases are TGTGCCAGCAGCCCCGGGACAGGGAACACCTACACCTTC.

This clone has only a few counts. This sequence joins TRBV4-1 and TRBJ2-7; D is possibly TRBD1 (6 bases). The CDR3 extends over 15 amino acids. CDR1 and CDR2 from the germline V gene are MGHRA and YSYEKL. Between the trimmed V and J ends, which lost 3 bases and 4 bases, there was a span of 16 bases. The CDR3: CASSQAQGTPYEQYF. The CDR3 DNA reads as TGCGCCAGCAGCCAGGCACAGGGAACCCCTTACGAGCAGTACTTC.

The rearrangement links TRBV2 to TRBJ1-2; weak D call: TRBD1 (5 bases). In germline, CDR1 is SNHLY, CDR2 FYNNEI. V lost 4 bases and J 4 bases, leaving 13 bases between the germline ends. This CDR3 region has 14 residues. The CDR3 coding sequence is TGTGCCAGCAGTGCGGCGGAGGGGATCTATGGCTACACCTTC. Translating it yields CASSAAEGIYGYTF. The full variable domain, completed using reference TRBV2 and TRBJ1-2, is EPEVTQTPSHQVTQMGQEVILRCVPISNHLYFYWYRQILGQKVEFLVSFYNNEISEKSEIFDDQFSVERPDGSNFTLKIRSTKLEDSAMYFCASSAAEGIYGYTFGSGTRLTVV.

This clone was detected once. The genes are TRBV27 and TRBJ2-5; TRBD1 matches at 7 bases. Per germline, CDR1 MNHEY and CDR2 SMNVEV (reference sequence). The CDR3 spans 15 residues. V lost 3 bases, J lost 1 base, and 5 bases stayed unmatched. The CDR3 DNA reads TGTGCCAGCAGTTTTCCTACAGGGGCCCAAGAGACCCAGTACTTC. Encoded protein: CASSFPTGAQETQYF.

The V gene is TRBV3-1 (or the pseudogene TRBV3-2), the J gene TRBJ1-1; 9 nucleotides align to TRBD1. Germline lookup yields CDR1 LGHDT and CDR2 YNNKEL (reference sequence). Trimming removed 4 bases from V and 8 bases from J; junction bases left unmatched: 5. The CDR3 covers 13 residues. The DNA for the CDR3 is TGTGCCAGCAGCCCCCGGACAGGGGCAGAAGCTTTCTTT. Protein sequence: CASSPRTGAEAFF.

The chain has TRBV5-4 and TRBJ2-2, with D perhaps TRBD2 (5 bases). This CDR3 is 15 amino acids long. Per germline, CDR1 SGHNT and CDR2 YYREEE (reference sequence). Trimming shortened V by 1 base and J by 5 bases, and 12 bases separated the two germline ends. CDR3 sequence: CASSLNAGGTGELFF. The CDR3 region has the DNA TGTGCCAGCAGCTTGAATGCCGGAGGAACCGGGGAGCTGTTTTTT.

This chain links TRBV9 with TRBJ2-7; D might be TRBD1 (6 bases). Trimming removed 0 bases from V and 4 bases from J, with 17 bases in between. The germline gives CDR1 SGDLS, CDR2 YYNGEE. The length of the CDR3 is 16 residues. CDR3 region: CASSVGQGPRGYEQYF. The CDR3 bases are TGTGCCAGCAGCGTAGGGCAGGGCCCGAGGGGGTACGAGCAGTACTTC.

Only a few counts were recorded for this clone. The chain employs TRBV19 and TRBJ2-1; TRBD1 might be the D (5 bases). Germline V gives CDR1 LNHDA, CDR2 SQIVND (reference sequence). Deletions cut 4 bases from V and 1 base from J, with 8 bases between. CDR3 length: 14 amino acids. CDR3 protein: CASSKGVSYNEQFF. In nucleotides, the CDR3 is TGTGCCAGTAGTAAAGGGGTATCCTACAATGAGCAGTTCTTC.